This TCR beta chain was observed in a study of T-cell memory formation after mild COVID-19. The CDR3 is made up of 15 amino acids. The V gene's germline CDR1 is KGHDR and CDR2 SFDVKD. Trimming took 11 bases from V and 7 from J; bases not matched to a gene: 18. A remark on this clonotype: The antigen is unknown.

Study-wide findings and caveats: Pre-infection memory harbored some responding clones, suggesting cross-reactive memory joined. CD4+ contracting clones lay mainly in CM and EM, CD8+ ones in EMRA. Day 15 to 85 contracting clones showed balanced CD4/CD8; day 15 to 37 expanders favored CD4+.

A single record per CDR3 protein comes from TCRdb applying MiXCR to the 5' RACE reads. Of hundreds of thousands of distinct CDR3 sequences detected, 20% to 25% appear once; the ten largest clones hold 21%. Sequencing was performed on PBMCs or a T cell subset sorted from them (not recorded which). The sequence was obtained from a man younger than 30 who had mild COVID-19 (a few samples of this study predate the infection). Cell type and time point are not known. V and J are TRBV24-1 and TRBJ2-7, with TRBD1 matching 8 bases. The CDR3: CANLPKDREVREQYF. For the CDR3, the DNA is TGTGCCAACCTCCCCAAGGACAGGGAGGTGAGGGAGCAGTACTTC.